This TCR beta chain was sequenced for a study of blood T cell repertoires in COVID-19. On the study more broadly: The cDNA or gDNA used as material had been derived from T cells, B-cell-depleted T cells, or PBMCs.

This clone was observed a few times. In the original analysis: Counts of nucleated cells, estimated from reference gene primer amplification, were obtained. Here immunoSEQ multiplex PCR was the method, and the copy in TCRdb shows in-frame clones only, minus some. V and J calls plus clone size are reproduced from that table; the DNA served to infer D and trimming. The sample has tens of thousands of clones; almost 90% are singletons. V was cut by 6 bases and J by 0 bases, with 9 bases left in between. Germline V CDR1 and CDR2: MNHEY, SVGAGI. The CDR3 loop spans 13 amino acids. This receptor was obtained from a man aged 60 to 75 with acute or convalescent COVID-19. The chain employs TRBV6-5 and TRBJ2-7; no clear D. The specimen was peripheral blood. CDR3 bases: TGTGCCAGCAGGGCCGGGTCCTCCTACGAGCAGTACTTC. It codes for CASRAGSSYEQYF.